These 26 T cell receptor beta chains originate from one sample sequenced in a study of blood T cell repertoires in COVID-19. TCRdb's table, derived via immunoSEQ multiplex PCR, lists solely in-frame clones and lacks some. The sample lists a few hundred thousand clones, roughly 80% seen once, with 3.4% in the top ten. The sample comprised peripheral blood. The source is a woman between 18 and 30 years old with acute or convalescent COVID-19.

This chain links TRBV30 with TRBJ2-5, with 8 bases aligning to TRBD2. J gave up 4 bases and V 4 bases, and 8 bases lay outside the gene matches. The germline CDR1 and CDR2 sequences are GTSNPN and SVGIG (reference sequence). The CDR3 has 14 amino acids. In nucleotides, the CDR3 is TGTGCCTGGACTGAAACTAGCGGTCTAGAGACCCAGTACTTC. Its protein is CAWTETSGLETQYF.

This sequence joins TRBV3-1 (or the pseudogene TRBV3-2) and TRBJ1-6; possible D gene TRBD1, 6 bases. The CDR3 is made up of 15 amino acids. V was trimmed by 1 base and J by 7 bases, leaving 11 bases between them. Germline CDR1 reads LGHDT; CDR2 reads YNNKEL (reference sequence). In nucleotides, the CDR3 is TGTGCCAGCAGCCAAGCCCAGGGGTGGAATTCACCCCTCCACTTT. Encoded protein: CASSQAQGWNSPLHF.

This chain joins TRBV29-1 and TRBJ1-5; the D is unclear. This CDR3 has 9 amino acids. Germline values: CDR1 SQVTM, CDR2 ANQGSEA. V lost 7 bases, J lost 6 bases, and 4 bases lay in between. The CDR3, as DNA: TGCAGCGACAGTCAGCCCCAGCATTTT. Amino acid sequence: CSDSQPQHF. Using reference TRBV29-1 and TRBJ1-5 for the parts outside the CDR3, the full variable domain is SAVISQKPSRDICQRGTSLTIQCQVDSQVTMMFWYRQQPGQSLTLIATANQGSEATYESGFVIDKFPISRPNLTFSTLTVSNMSPEDSSIYLCSDSQPQHFGDGTRLSIL.

CDR3 DNA sequence: TGTGCCAGCAGCTCCCGGGGTGTAAACTTTGGACGTCGCTCCTACGAGCAGTACTTC. Its protein is CASSSRGVNFGRRSYEQYF. The chain is built from TRBV11-2 and TRBJ2-7, with a weak D call TRBD2 (5 bases). Between the trimmed V and J ends, which lost 4 bases and 0 bases, there was a span of 25 bases. The CDR3 runs to 19 residues. The germline V gene has CDR1 SGHAT and CDR2 FQNNGV.

V is TRBV15 and J is TRBJ2-1; TRBD2 aligns across 13 bases. With V trimmed by 4 bases and J by 8 bases, 8 bases remained unmatched. Germline CDR1 is LNHNV and CDR2 is YYDKDF (reference sequence). CDR3 size: 16 residues. The CDR3 DNA follows: TGTGCCACCAGCAAGGAACTAGCGGGAGGGTTGGATGAGCAGTTCTTC. Its protein is CATSKELAGGLDEQFF.

The CDR3 here is CATSDQTGGNQPQHF. Here the CDR3 DNA reads TGTGCCACCAGTGACCAGACAGGTGGCAATCAGCCCCAGCATTTT. The chain is built from TRBV24-1 and TRBJ1-5, with D maybe TRBD1 (6 bases). Germline V gene lookup returns CDR1 KGHDR and CDR2 SFDVKD. CDR3 length: 15 residues. The V and J ends lost 4 bases and 2 bases respectively, with 11 bases between them.

The chain carries TRBV18 and TRBJ1-2; perhaps TRBD1 as D (5 bases). The CDR3 length is 14 residues. V shed 2 bases and J shed 7 bases, with 14 bases lying between them. CDR1 is KGHSH, CDR2 LQKENI, per germline. In DNA, the CDR3 is TGTGCCAGCTCACCAACCAGGGAATTAGGTGGCTACACCTTC. It encodes CASSPTRELGGYTF.

The genes are TRBV7-9 and TRBJ2-7; D is undetermined. This CDR3 is 11 amino acids long. Trimming stripped 5 bases from V and 2 bases from J, with 4 bases between. The germline CDR1 and CDR2 sequences are SEHNR and FQNEAQ (reference sequence). The CDR3 loop reads CASSGPYEQYF. The CDR3 DNA reads TGTGCCAGCAGCGGGCCCTACGAGCAGTACTTC.

The chain links TRBV10-3 to TRBJ2-3; weak D call: TRBD2 (5 bases). V was cut by 0 bases and J by 0 bases, with 10 bases left in between. The germline V gene has CDR1 ENHRY and CDR2 SYGVKD. This CDR3 spans 16 amino acids. The CDR3 sequence is CAISESSAASTDTQYF. The CDR3 coding sequence is TGTGCCATCAGTGAGTCTAGCGCAGCTAGCACAGATACGCAGTATTTT.

This rearrangement joins TRBV7-2 to TRBJ2-7; 7 bases align to TRBD2. The CDR3 consists of 16 residues. Looked up from germline, CDR1 is SGHTA and CDR2 is FQGNSA. Trimming removed 2 bases from V and 3 bases from J; junction bases left unmatched: 10. The CDR3 coding sequence is TGTGCCAGCAGCTTATGGGGTACTAGCGAATACTACGAGCAGTACTTC. It is translated as CASSLWGTSEYYEQYF.

This rearrangement joins TRBV7-3 to TRBJ2-3, with 10 bases identical to TRBD2. CDR3 size: 17 residues. The ends lost 2 bases at V and 4 bases at J; junction bases unmatched: 9. The germline CDR1 and CDR2 sequences are SGHTA and FQGTGA. CDR3 sequence (DNA): TGTGCCAGCAGCTTATTCGCGGCTAGCGGGAGCGCAGATACGCAGTATTTT. Protein sequence: CASSLFAASGSADTQYF.

This clone occurred many times. The V call is TRBV24-1, the J call TRBJ2-1; tentatively, D is TRBD2 (6 bases). Germline V gives CDR1 KGHDR, CDR2 SFDVKD. The CDR3 sequence is 16 residues long. The V end was cut by 4 bases, the J end by 4 bases, with 16 bases between. The CDR3 DNA follows: TGTGCCACCAGTGACTCTCTAGCGCCCACTTACAATGAGCAGTTCTTC. The encoded protein is CATSDSLAPTYNEQFF.

Concerning this clone itself: This sample includes further DNA sequences coding for the same CDR3. The rearrangement links TRBV6-5 to TRBJ2-7; TRBD2 might be the D (6 bases). The V gene lost 2 bases and the J gene lost 3 bases, with 11 bases spanning the gap. Per the germline V gene, CDR1 is MNHEY and CDR2 is SVGAGI. CDR3 size: 14 residues. CDR3 nucleotide sequence: TGTGCCAGCAGTTACGGCCAGGGACTCTACGAGCAGTACTTC. Residues: CASSYGQGLYEQYF.

V usage is TRBV30 and J usage is TRBJ2-1; a possible D gene is TRBD2 (5 bases). This CDR3 has 15 amino acids. The V and J ends lost 2 bases and 1 base respectively, with 12 bases between them. In germline, CDR1 is GTSNPN, CDR2 SVGIG (reference sequence). The CDR3 nucleotides are TGTGCCTGGAGTTTAGGGAGTAGGTCCTACAATGAGCAGTTCTTC. Translated, it gives CAWSLGSRSYNEQFF.

The chain recombines TRBV5-1 with TRBJ2-1, with D unresolved. Deletions cut 6 bases from V and 0 bases from J, with 13 bases between. CDR1 and CDR2 from the germline V gene are SGHRS and YFSETQ. This CDR3 spans 15 amino acids. This CDR3 reads CASTTEESSYNEQFF. The CDR3 nucleotides read TGCGCCAGCACTACCGAGGAGAGCTCCTACAATGAGCAGTTCTTC. Looking up the rest from reference TRBV5-1 and TRBJ2-1 gives the full variable domain: KAGVTQTPRYLIKTRGQQVTLSCSPISGHRSVSWYQQTPGQGLQFLFEYFSETQRNKGNFPGRFSGRQFSNSRSEMNVSTLELGDSALYLCASTTEESSYNEQFFGPGTRLTVL.

The chain carries TRBV18 and TRBJ1-1, with TRBD1 identical over 8 bases. CDR1 is KGHSH, CDR2 LQKENI, per germline. With 3 bases clipped from V and 0 bases from J, the junction kept 3 bases outside the gene matches. This CDR3 spans 15 amino acids. The CDR3 region has the DNA TGTGCCAGCTCACCTCGACAGGGGATGAACACTGAAGCTTTCTTT. Its translation is CASSPRQGMNTEAFF.

The gene calls are TRBV5-1 and TRBJ1-2, with a weak D call TRBD1 (5 bases). This CDR3 spans 16 amino acids. The germline gives CDR1 SGHRS, CDR2 YFSETQ. V lost 1 base and J 1 base, leaving 14 bases between the germline ends. CDR3 sequence reads: CASSLLRTSLNYGYTF. CDR3 coding DNA: TGCGCCAGCAGCTTGTTAAGGACAAGCCTTAACTATGGCTACACCTTC.

This clone was observed once. This chain joins TRBV28 and TRBJ2-2, with no clear D. Trimming stripped 9 bases from V and 6 bases from J, with 8 bases between. Germline V gives CDR1 MDHEN, CDR2 SYDVKM. This CDR3 contains 11 residues. For the CDR3, the DNA is TGTGCCAGTCTCGGGTCCGGGGAGCTGTTTTTT. Protein sequence: CASLGSGELFF.

This clone was counted a few times. The rearrangement joins TRBV6-6 to TRBJ2-3, with TRBD2 identical over 7 bases. Trimming removed 6 bases from V and 1 base from J; junction bases left unmatched: 19. This CDR3 has 19 residues. In germline, CDR1 is MNHNY, CDR2 SVGAGI (reference sequence). In DNA, the CDR3 is TGTGCCAGCAGCTCCTTTTCGGTGCGGGAGAGTTGGGGCACAGATACGCAGTATTTT. As protein: CASSSFSVRESWGTDTQYF.

This chain connects TRBV9 to TRBJ2-3; TRBD2 matches 12 bases. The CDR3 is 16 amino acids. J was trimmed by 4 bases and V by 4 bases; bases with no gene match: 7. Germline CDR1 SGDLS, CDR2 YYNGEE. CDR3 coding DNA: TGTGCCAGCAGCAGCCGGGCTAGCGGGAGGGCAGATACGCAGTATTTT. Amino acid sequence: CASSSRASGRADTQYF.

The rearrangement joins TRBV5-1 to TRBJ1-1; 10 bases are a match to TRBD1. V lost 3 bases and J lost 11; bases outside the gene matches: 10. CDR1 SGHRS and CDR2 YFSETQ come from the germline V gene. The CDR3 has 14 residues. The CDR3 region is CASSYYRDRGLAFF. The CDR3 DNA reads TGCGCCAGCAGCTATTACCGGGACAGGGGCTTGGCTTTCTTT.

This clone was counted a few times. The chain is built from TRBV4-1 and TRBJ2-1; TRBD2 matches 11 bases. The CDR3 is 18 residues long. Germline-derived CDR1 and CDR2 are MGHRA and YSYEKL. V gave up 0 bases and J gave up 4 bases; unmatched junction bases: 8. For the CDR3, the DNA is TGCGCCAGCAGCCAAGAAACACGGACTAGCGGGTTTTACAATGAGCAGTTCTTC. Its protein is CASSQETRTSGFYNEQFF.

This chain uses TRBV2 with TRBJ1-1, with D possibly TRBD1 on 6 matching bases. This CDR3 spans 11 amino acids. V lost 10 bases and J lost 12, with 18 bases in between. Germline V gene lookup returns CDR1 SNHLY and CDR2 FYNNEI. This CDR3 reads CAITTGPMPFF. The DNA for the CDR3 is TGTGCCATAACGACAGGTCCCATGCCTTTCTTT. Based on the CDR3 plus reference TRBV2 and TRBJ1-1, the full variable domain is EPEVTQTPSHQVTQMGQEVILRCVPISNHLYFYWYRQILGQKVEFLVSFYNNEISEKSEIFDDQFSVERPDGSNFTLKIRSTKLEDSAMYFCAITTGPMPFFGQGTRLTVV.

The V and J genes are TRBV11-2 and TRBJ2-1; D perhaps matches TRBD2 (5 bases). Looked up from germline, CDR1 is SGHAT and CDR2 is FQNNGV. There are 14 residues in the CDR3. The germline V and J ends were trimmed by 5 bases and 3 bases, with 11 bases remaining between them. CDR3 amino acids: CASSPPEDYNEQFF. DNA for the CDR3: TGTGCCAGCAGCCCCCCGGAGGACTACAATGAGCAGTTCTTC.

V and J are TRBV7-9 and TRBJ2-7; TRBD1 agrees at 7 bases. This CDR3 comprises 15 residues. With 4 bases clipped from V and 4 bases from J, the junction kept 10 bases outside the gene matches. CDR1 is SEHNR, CDR2 FQNEAQ, per germline (reference sequence). The CDR3 is CASSSGQVLTYEQYF. Here the CDR3 DNA reads TGTGCCAGCAGCTCTGGACAGGTTTTAACGTACGAGCAGTACTTC.

The gene calls are TRBV9 and TRBJ2-3, with D uncertain. Germline-derived CDR1 and CDR2 are SGDLS and YYNGEE. V lost 0 bases, J lost 2 bases, and 7 bases lay in between. CDR3 length: 14 amino acids. CDR3 sequence: CASSVEALTDTQYF. CDR3 coding DNA: TGTGCCAGCAGCGTAGAAGCCCTCACAGATACGCAGTATTTT.